This T cell receptor (beta chain) derives from a study of shared clonotypes between healthy human individuals. Study conclusions and caveats: Unshared clonotypes carried lower generation probabilities than those common to all four donors. In this cohort, only blood was sampled, and tissue repertoires likely differ.

Donors were healthy HIV-negative adults without recent acute infections or vaccinations. CD4+ cells yielded CD45RA+ naive and CD45RA-negative memory subsets. Germline V gene sequence: CDR1 SNHLY, CDR2 FYNNEI. V gave up 7 bases and J gave up 6 bases; unmatched junction bases: 8. The CDR3 contains 15 residues. As concerns this clone: Antigen specificity is unknown.

Libraries were prepared by immunoSEQ multiplex PCR; TCRdb keeps only in-frame clonotypes and omits some of them. Of some 580,000 clones listed, 97% were seen once; the top ten hold about 0.06%. The source is a woman aged 30 to 39 in good health. The chain recombines TRBV2 with TRBJ2-7; 14 bases fit TRBD2. What was sequenced was naive CD4+ T cells sorted from blood. As for subset: CD45RA+ positively selected. CDR3 in amino acids: CASTRLAGGVGEQYF. The CDR3 coding sequence is TGTGCCAGCACCAGACTAGCGGGAGGGGTGGGCGAGCAGTACTTC. The entire variable domain, with the rest obtained from reference TRBV2 and TRBJ2-7, is as follows: EPEVTQTPSHQVTQMGQEVILRCVPISNHLYFYWYRQILGQKVEFLVSFYNNEISEKSEIFDDQFSVERPDGSNFTLKIRSTKLEDSAMYFCASTRLAGGVGEQYFGPGTRLTVT.